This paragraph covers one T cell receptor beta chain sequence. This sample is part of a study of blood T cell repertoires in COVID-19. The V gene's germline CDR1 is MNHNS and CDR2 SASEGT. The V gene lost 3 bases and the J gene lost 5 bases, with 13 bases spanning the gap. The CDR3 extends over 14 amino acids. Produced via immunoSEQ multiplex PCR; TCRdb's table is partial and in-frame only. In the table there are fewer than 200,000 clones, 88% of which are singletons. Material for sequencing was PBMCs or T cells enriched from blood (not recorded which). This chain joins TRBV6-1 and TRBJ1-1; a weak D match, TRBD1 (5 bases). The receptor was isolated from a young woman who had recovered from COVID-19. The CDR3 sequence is CASSDSPRQTEAFF. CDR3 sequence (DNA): TGTGCCAGCAGTGATAGCCCAAGACAGACTGAAGCTTTCTTT.